This T cell receptor (beta chain) was found in a study of T cell responses to AZD1222 COVID-19 vaccine (dated by TCRdb to about 2021). Regarding the study in general: TCR sequencing covered over 230 trial participants: approximately 200 given two doses of AZD1222 and 26 given two doses of MenACWY control vaccine. Trial participants were enrolled into age subgroups of 18-55, 56-69 and 70-plus years, which contained around 150, 29 and 61 TCR-sequenced participants, respectively. Study-wide findings and limitations: Vaccine-associated CD4 TCRs spanned the whole spike protein, with dominant responses in regions 160-218 and 743-854. Conclusions about previously exposed vaccinees were limited because only 6 or 7 AZD1222 recipients were SARS-CoV-2 seropositive at baseline. Because no samples from the day 14 peak response were available, repertoires could be characterized only after the peak T cell response. The 56-69-year group was small, and its depth increase did not reach significance, likely because of low power. Participants were mostly white British and included more females than males, and it was suggested by the authors that clonal diversity may have been underestimated. After two AZD1222 doses, both the breadth and the depth of spike-specific TCRs were significantly higher than at day 0 and than in MenACWY recipients. Reportedly, close to half of the unique spike-specific TCRs recognized epitopes lying outside the regions that are mutated in the B.1.351 and B.1.1.7 variants.

In the paper's terms, the time point label means: about 28 days (+/-7) after the second vaccine dose. AZD1222 recipients with second doses at about 4 weeks or about 12 weeks were pooled, because spike-specific TCR depth and breadth did not differ between schedules. Vaccinee samples were obtained from the UK trials COV001 and COV002, which included a single-blind randomized controlled phase 2/3 trial of AZD1222 (ChAdOx1 nCoV-19) in healthy adults. For TCRbeta chain sequencing, PBMC samples from trial participants were taken at day 0 and at day 28 after the second dose. V was cut back by 6 bases and J by 3 bases, leaving a gap of 15 bases between them. Measured from the cysteine to the phenylalanine, the CDR3 is 14 residues long. Kept here is only the CDR3 DNA, which spans 42 bases and is read in frame from base 1. The germline V gene specifies SGHAT as CDR1 and FQNNGV as CDR2. With respect to this clone: Its antigen is unknown. Base qualities are missing; no much larger clone stands one base away.

The CDR3 regions of human TCRbeta chains were analyzed by immunosequencing. The paper's data handling went like this. TCRs in the repertoires were compared against a reference library of SARS-CoV-2-specific TCRs that had been generated with the MIRA antigen-specificity platform. Breadth meant the fraction of unique TCRs that were SARS-CoV-2-associated, whereas depth meant the fraction of total T cells that were SARS-CoV-2-associated. Using the MIRA data, each spike-specific TCR was assigned both to the spike region to which the TCR was reactive and to a CD4 or CD8 class. Log10-transformed breadth and depth values were compared by one-way ANOVA with Sidak's multiple comparisons tests. Imported from immuneACCESS, the table was reduced by TCRdb to in-frame sequences with V and J called. These copies leave out some clones; in studies compared against another copy, an unresolved V gene accounts for under half, and the cause of the remainder is not known. From that table come the V and J calls and clone size; the DNA was used to work out D and trimming. In all, the sample holds some 130,000 clones, and approximately 95% of those were seen once. The ten biggest clones cover approximately 6.8% of the sample.

The material sequenced was peripheral blood, taken 28 days after the second AZD1222 dose. This TCR was sampled from an adult who received the AZD1222 COVID-19 vaccine. This receptor chain uses TRBV11-2 and TRBJ2-7; confidence is insufficient to name the D gene. CDR3 loop: CASSPTLGYYEQYF. The DNA sequence is given as TGTGCCAGCAGTCCAACTCTCGGGTACTACGAGCAGTACTTC.